This T cell receptor beta chain emerged from a study of beta chain features in type 1 diabetes. Expressed TCRB transcripts were sequenced because the isolated RNA had all been reverse transcribed beforehand. Each sample of naive, central memory or regulatory T cells had, on average, around 3.3 million reads. Repertoires were generated with immunoSEQ multiplex PCR, while TCRdb's copy carries only in-frame clones and drops some. Of hundreds of thousands of clones listed, roughly 15% are singletons. The V gene's germline CDR1 is LNHDA and CDR2 SQIVND (reference sequence). The germline V and J ends were trimmed by 4 bases and 0 bases, with 13 bases remaining between them. This CDR3 is built from 15 residues. Each sorted population was over 98% pure. Regarding the study as a whole: Comparison showed that naive, central memory and Treg TCRB repertoires appeared more similar among patients than among healthy donors. Lower insertion and higher deletion counts appeared at VDJ junctions in type 1 diabetes patients.

This clone was recorded a few times. Antigen unknown. The sequence came from a woman under 30 in good health. The material sequenced was naive CD4+ T cells from blood. The gene calls are TRBV19 and TRBJ2-7, with D tentatively TRBD2 (6 bases). CDR3 sequence (DNA): TGTGCCAGTAGTAACCCCGGAGGGACCTCCTACGAGCAGTACTTC. Translation: CASSNPGGTSYEQYF. Variable domain in full (rest from reference TRBV19 and TRBJ2-7): DGGITQSPKYLFRKEGQNVTLSCEQNLNHDAMYWYRQDPGQGLRLIYYSQIVNDFQKGDIAEGYSVSREKKESFPLTVTSAQKNPTAFYLCASSNPGGTSYEQYFGPGTRLTVT.